This T cell receptor (beta chain) was sequenced in a study of CXCR3-negative and CXCR3-positive naive CD8 T cells. Germline CDR1 is MDHEN and CDR2 is SYDVKM. This CDR3 is built from 14 residues. With UMI labels, 5' RACE was used to prepare the TRB cDNA libraries. TCRdb re-analyzed the 5' RACE reads; it lists each CDR3 protein once, without DNA. This repertoire comprises 45,000 to 60,000 distinct CDR3 sequences; its ten largest clones make up around 0.45%. The clonotype comes from a human donor in good health. Some clones in this sample may be carry-over from other donors' samples. The specimen was naive CXCR3- CD8+ T cells from blood. Subset meaning: CD45RO-CCR7+CD27+CD95- naive CD8+ T cells lacking CXCR3 (TNR3-). The chain employs TRBV28 and TRBJ2-5. The chain's CDR3 is CASRPQGYQETQYF.